The sequence of this T cell receptor beta chain was determined in a study of blood T cells in healthy people across ages. Each donor's blood draw was 7.5 to 10 milliliters of peripheral blood. The second PCR ran about 6 to 11 cycles with a sample-barcoded 5' primer and J-beta primers. TCRdb re-called the 5' RACE reads through MiXCR, storing one row per CDR3 protein. The sample lists around 520,000 distinct CDR3 sequences, about 27% occurring once. CDR1 is MGHRA, CDR2 YSYEKL, per germline. The CDR3 contains 17 residues. The V end was cut by 0 bases, the J end by 4 bases, with 13 bases between. Notes on the study in general: Older individuals had lower TCR beta diversity per million T cells (the decline was roughly linear).

This clonotype was detected a few times. Its antigen is undetermined. The same specimen was also included in a second study, on T cells of mothers and their children.

Sequencing was done on a sample of blood. The chain is built from TRBV4-1 and TRBJ1-6; tentatively, D is TRBD1 (5 bases). This clonotype was obtained from a boy under 10 years old in good health. The CDR3 region has the DNA TGCGCCAGCAGCCAAGAACCGGGACTCGGGTATAATTCACCCCTCCACTTT. The encoded protein is CASSQEPGLGYNSPLHF.